Listed below are T cell receptor beta chains from one sample, sequenced in a study of technical replicates of blood from four donors. The table came from immunoSEQ multiplex PCR; TCRdb's copy has only in-frame clones and leaves some out. Here the sample spans about 67,000 clones, about 97% being singletons. The sample consisted of T cells isolated from PBMCs. The receptors stem from a human donor in good health. Both conserved end residues are trimmed from each CDR3.

>TRBJ1-1|TRBV6-5
ASSYFGQNTEAF
>TRBJ2-7|TRBV11-2
ASSLDGGLLEQY
>TRBJ2-7|TRBV5-4
ASSAGLATDEQY
>TRBJ1-4|TRBV9
ASSVGQGPGEKLF
>TRBJ1-2|TRBV29-1
SVEKEGSHGYT
>TRBJ2-7|TRBV5-1
ASRAALTGSGEQY
>TRBJ1-2|TRBV5-4
ASSKEMGQSYGYT
>TRBJ2-7|TRBV18
ASSPVERPTGGSAGGLLYEQY
>TRBJ1-1|TRBV18
ASSPQGVFLGLNTEAF
>TRBJ1-2|TRBV6-4
ASSENAGGYGYT
>TRBJ1-2|TRBV6-5
ASSPTVGHPGYT
>TRBJ2-7|TRBV5-1
ASSFERENLY
>TRBJ1-2|TRBV27
ASSLVQGGGYT
>TRBJ2-7|TRBV18
ASSPTGQGAYEQY
>TRBJ2-7|TRBV28
ASTYLAGAYEQY
>TRBJ2-1|TRBV5-5
ASSLPSSVYNEQF
>TRBJ2-7|TRBV5-4
ASSPGQGIYEQY
>TRBJ2-7|TRBV7-8
ASSLGRYEQY
>TRBJ2-6|TRBV5-1
ASRSPADPLGANVLT
>TRBJ1-2|TRBV27
ASSSPGTGSRGYT
>TRBJ2-1|TRBV7-2
ASSLVVAGHNEQF
>TRBJ2-7|TRBV6-5
ASSYSSGRVAYEQY